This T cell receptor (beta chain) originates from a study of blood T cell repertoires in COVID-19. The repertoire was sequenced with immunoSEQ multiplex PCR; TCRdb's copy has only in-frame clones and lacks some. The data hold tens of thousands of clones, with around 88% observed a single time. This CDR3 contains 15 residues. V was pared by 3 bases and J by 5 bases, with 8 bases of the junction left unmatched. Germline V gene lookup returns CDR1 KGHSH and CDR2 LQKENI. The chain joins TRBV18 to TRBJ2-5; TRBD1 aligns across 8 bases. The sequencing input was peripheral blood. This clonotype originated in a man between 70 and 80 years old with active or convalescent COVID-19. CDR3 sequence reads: CASSPAGTGGETQYF. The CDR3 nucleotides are TGTGCCAGCTCACCGGCCGGGACAGGAGGGGAGACCCAGTACTTC.